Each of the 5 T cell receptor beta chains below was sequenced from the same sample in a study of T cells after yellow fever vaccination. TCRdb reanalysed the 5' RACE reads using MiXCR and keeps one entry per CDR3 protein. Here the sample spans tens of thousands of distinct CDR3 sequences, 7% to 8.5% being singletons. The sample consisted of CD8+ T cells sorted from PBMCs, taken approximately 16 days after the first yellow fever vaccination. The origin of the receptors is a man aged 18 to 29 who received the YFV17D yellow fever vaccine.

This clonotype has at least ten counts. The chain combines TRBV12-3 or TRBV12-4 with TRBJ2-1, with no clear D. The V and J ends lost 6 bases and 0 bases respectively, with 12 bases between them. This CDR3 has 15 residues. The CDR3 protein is CASSPTLSSYNEQFF. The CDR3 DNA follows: TGTGCCAGCAGCCCGACTCTGAGCTCCTACAATGAGCAGTTCTTC.

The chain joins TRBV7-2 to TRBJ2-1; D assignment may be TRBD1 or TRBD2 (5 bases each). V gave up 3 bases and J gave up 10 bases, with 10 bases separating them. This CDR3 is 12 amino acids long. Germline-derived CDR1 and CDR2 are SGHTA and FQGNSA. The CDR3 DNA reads TGTGCCAGCAGCTTGGGGACGGGCGAGCAGTTCTTC. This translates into CASSLGTGEQFF.

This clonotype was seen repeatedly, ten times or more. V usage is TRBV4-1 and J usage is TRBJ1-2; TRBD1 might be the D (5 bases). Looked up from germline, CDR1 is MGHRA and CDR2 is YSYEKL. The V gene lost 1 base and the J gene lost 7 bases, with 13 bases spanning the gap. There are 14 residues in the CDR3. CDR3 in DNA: TGCGCCAGCAGCCAAGGCAGGGCTACCGGTGGCTACACCTTC. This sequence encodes CASSQGRATGGYTF.

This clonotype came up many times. CDR3 in DNA: TGTGCCAGCAGCTCCGACAGGGTATCGGGGGTCGCTCCAGATGAAAAACTGTTTTTT. Translated, it gives CASSSDRVSGVAPDEKLFF. This chain uses TRBV11-1 with TRBJ1-4; 7 bases map to TRBD1. V trimming: 4 bases; J trimming: 6 bases; junction bases outside the gene matches: 20. The CDR3 length is 19 residues. Germline assignment: CDR1 SGHAT and CDR2 FQDESV (reference sequence).

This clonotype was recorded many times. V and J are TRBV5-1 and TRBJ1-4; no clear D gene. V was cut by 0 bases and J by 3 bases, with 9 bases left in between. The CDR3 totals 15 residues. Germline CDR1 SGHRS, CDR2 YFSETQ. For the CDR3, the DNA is TGCGCCAGCAGCTTGGCAGGTAGACCTAATGAAAAACTGTTTTTT. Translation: CASSLAGRPNEKLFF.